This T cell receptor beta chain was observed in a study of shared clonotypes between healthy human individuals (TCRdb year 2020). In terms of the full investigation: The cohort comprised two women and a few men aged 18 to 49 years. For each donor, CD4 naive and CD4 memory were each run on three plates, CD8 naive on two plates, and CD8 memory on one plate. Blood TCR repertoires of about five healthy adults were deeply sequenced to estimate repertoire size and the extent of clonotype sharing between individuals. To increase sequencing depth and limit assay-specific biases, different laboratories used diverse techniques to prepare libraries and sequence TCR repertoires. Leukapheresis yielded between about 0.9 and 9.5 billion PBMCs per donor.

CDR1 is given as KGHSH and CDR2 as LQKENI, both from the germline V gene. The CDR3 covers 14 residues, taking in both the cysteine and the phenylalanine. The entry retains the CDR3 DNA only, 42 bases that are in frame from base 1. The germline ends are 10 bases apart after V is trimmed by 1 base and J by 4 bases. About this clone: What antigen it recognizes has not been identified. There are no base qualities to consult, and no much larger clone falls within one base.

Beyond this particular receptor, the publication reports: Compared with non-shared clonotypes, clonotypes shared by all four sorted-subset donors had higher generation probabilities. Pairwise subsampling indicated that sequencing depth was expected to affect the degree of clonotype sharing among donors. Because the study included only a small number of donors, the genetic and exposure-history diversity represented was limited. Naive subsets generally had larger estimated clonotype richness than memory subsets. Sampling was restricted to blood, and TCR repertoires in tissues likely differ from the TCR repertoires found in blood. Across a handful of donors, around 5% of naive CD4, approximately 4% of naive CD8, around 2.5% of memory CD4, and approximately 0.4% of memory CD8 clonotypes were shared. Incomplete sequencing was indicated by rarefaction of sorted-subset datasets, despite the large sequencing depth.

Using the deep immunoSEQ assay, multiplex PCR amplified TCR CDR3 regions from genomic DNA. Genomic DNA extracted from each cell subset was distributed evenly over all wells of several immunoSEQ 96-well plates, and each plate served as one replicate. For sorted subsets, each replicate PCR was loaded with approximately 0.2 ug genomic DNA, equivalent to some 27,000 T cell genomes. Purified libraries were measured with a Qubit 3.0 fluorometer, size-checked on a Bioanalyzer 2100, and measured again with the KAPA Library Quantification kit. Each immunoSEQ 96-well plate was sequenced on its own single-read 150-cycle Illumina NextSeq 550 flow cell. The authors' analysis ran thus. The immunoSEQ output contained only junctional sequences without quality scores, so filtering could not match that applied to full-length reads. Sequences were annotated with PyIR, a Python wrapper for IgBLAST v1.9, using IMGT germline references to assign V/J genes and CDR3. Any read was removed if the V/J assignment was weak (E-value above 1e-6), the CDR3 was missing, or the read contained stop codons, out-of-frame junctions, or ambiguous translated residues. A V3J clonotype was defined by an identical inferred V gene, J gene, and CDR3 amino acid sequence. The percentage overlap between two repertoires was calculated by dividing the number of shared unique clonotypes by the size of the smaller repertoire. Repertoire richness was assessed with RTK rarefaction, the Chao1 estimator, and Recon v2.1 estimates of unobserved clonotypes. Generation probabilities were computed with OLGA for all TCRbeta clonotypes obtained by the gDNA method from a few donors. TCRdb obtained this table from immuneACCESS and retained in-frame rearrangements with V and J assigned. These tables miss some clones; where compared with another copy, unresolved V genes account for less than half of the shortfall, and the remainder is unexplained. The V and J calls and clone size are taken from that table; D and trimming were inferred from the DNA. The sample data list hundreds of thousands of clones, and approximately 73% of these were observed just once. Jointly, the top ten make up around 1.8% of the sample.

Donors were healthy HIV-negative adults with no recently reported acute infections or vaccinations. Only Caucasian adults living in Nashville, Tennessee, USA were represented among the donors. CD4+ T cells were enriched by magnetic negative selection, after which naive cells were positively selected on CD45RA and the negative fraction was taken as the memory subset. Blood was obtained by leukapheresis, after which PBMCs were separated by Ficoll-Histopaque density gradient centrifugation and cryopreserved in liquid nitrogen vapor phase. Purity and quantity of every magnetically sorted T cell population were checked by analytical flow cytometry. Genomic DNA was isolated from every sorted fraction and measured by UV absorbance on a Nanodrop 2000c.

The sequence came from a woman in her twenties or thirties in good health. Sequencing was carried out using memory CD4+ T cells sorted from blood. The cell subset or site label here, explained by the study, means: CD45RA-negative fraction. The V and J segments used are TRBV18 and TRBJ1-2, with TRBD1 perhaps the D gene, on 5 matching bases. The CDR3 reads as follows: CASSPLEGSYGYTF. The base sequence is TGTGCCAGCTCACCACTCGAGGGGTCCTATGGCTACACCTTC.